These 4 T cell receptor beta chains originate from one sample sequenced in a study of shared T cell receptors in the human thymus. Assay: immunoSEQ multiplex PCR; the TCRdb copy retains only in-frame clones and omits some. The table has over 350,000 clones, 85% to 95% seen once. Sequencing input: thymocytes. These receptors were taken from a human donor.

For the CDR3, the DNA is TGTGCCAGCAGCGTAGCCGGTGGGACTAGCGGGAGACACACCGGGGAGCTGTTTTTT. It is translated as CASSVAGGTSGRHTGELFF. The chain carries TRBV9 and TRBJ2-2; 14 nucleotides match TRBD2. Looked up from germline, CDR1 is SGDLS and CDR2 is YYNGEE. Unmatched junction bases numbered 7, after V lost 0 bases and J lost 3 bases. The CDR3 loop spans 19 amino acids.

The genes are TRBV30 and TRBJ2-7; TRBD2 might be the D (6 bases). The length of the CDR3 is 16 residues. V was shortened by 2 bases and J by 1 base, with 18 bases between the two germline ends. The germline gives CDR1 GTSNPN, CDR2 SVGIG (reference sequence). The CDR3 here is CAWSIPYRDSSYEQYF. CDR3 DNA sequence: TGTGCCTGGAGTATACCCTACCGGGACTCTTCCTACGAGCAGTACTTC.

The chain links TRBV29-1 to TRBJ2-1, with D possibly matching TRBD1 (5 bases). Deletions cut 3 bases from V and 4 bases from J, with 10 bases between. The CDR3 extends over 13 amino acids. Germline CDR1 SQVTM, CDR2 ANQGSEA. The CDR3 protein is CSVEIPGYNEQFF. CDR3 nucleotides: TGCAGCGTTGAGATTCCAGGGTACAATGAGCAGTTCTTC.

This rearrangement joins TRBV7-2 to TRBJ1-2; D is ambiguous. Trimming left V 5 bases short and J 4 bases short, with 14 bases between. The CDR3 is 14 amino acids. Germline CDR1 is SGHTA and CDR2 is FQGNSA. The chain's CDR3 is CASSPTRRGYGYTF. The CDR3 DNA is TGTGCCAGCAGCCCCACGAGGAGAGGCTATGGCTACACCTTC. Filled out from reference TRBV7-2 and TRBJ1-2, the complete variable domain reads GAGVSQSPSNKVTEKGKDVELRCDPISGHTALYWYRQSLGQGLEFLIYFQGNSAPDKSGLPSDRFSAERTGGSVSTLTIQRTQQEDSAVYLCASSPTRRGYGYTFGSGTRLTVV.